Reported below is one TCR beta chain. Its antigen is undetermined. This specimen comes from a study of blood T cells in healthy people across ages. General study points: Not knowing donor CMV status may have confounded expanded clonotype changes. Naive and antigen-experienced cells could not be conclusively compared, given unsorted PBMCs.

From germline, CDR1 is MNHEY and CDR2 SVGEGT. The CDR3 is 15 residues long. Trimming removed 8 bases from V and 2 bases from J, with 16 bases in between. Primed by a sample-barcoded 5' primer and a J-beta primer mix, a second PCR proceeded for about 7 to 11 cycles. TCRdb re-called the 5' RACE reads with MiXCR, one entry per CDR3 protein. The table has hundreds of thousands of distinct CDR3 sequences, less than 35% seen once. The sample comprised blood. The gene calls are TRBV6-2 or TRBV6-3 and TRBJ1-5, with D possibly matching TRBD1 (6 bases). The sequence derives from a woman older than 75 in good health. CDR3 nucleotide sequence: TGTGCCAGCCGGAACACAGGGTTTGGCAATCAGCCCCAGCATTTT. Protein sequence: CASRNTGFGNQPQHF.